The rows below give T cell receptor beta chains drawn from one sample of a study of T cells after yellow fever vaccination. MiXCR, applied by TCRdb to the 5' RACE reads, yields one record per CDR3 protein. The sample consists of under 200,000 distinct CDR3 sequences, 11% of them appearing once. The sample here was CD8+ T cells sorted from PBMCs, taken 15 days after the yellow fever booster vaccination. These receptor sequences come from a man aged 18 to 35 who received the YFV17D yellow fever vaccine. Each CDR3 is given with its conserved first and last residue. The D gene is left open where the match is weak. Rows give clone size only sometimes, using once, few, many, or a class for an expanded clone.

D gene | J gene | V gene | clone size | CDR3 protein | CDR3 DNA
NA | TRBJ1-1 | TRBV7-6 | NA | CASSLAGRSTEAFF | TGTGCCAGCAGCTTAGCCGGGCGGAGCACTGAAGCTTTCTTT
NA | TRBJ2-5 | TRBV5-1 | many | CASSSPWTPETQYF | TGCGCCAGCAGCTCCCCTTGGACGCCCGAGACCCAGTACTTC
NA | TRBJ2-2 | TRBV20-1 | many | CSARQTNTGELFF | TGCAGTGCTAGACAGACGAACACCGGGGAGCTGTTTTTT
NA | TRBJ2-5 | TRBV29-1 | many | CSVEEDAETQYF | TGCAGCGTTGAAGAGGATGCGGAGACCCAGTACTTC
NA | TRBJ2-5 | TRBV4-1 | few | CASSAQYQETQYF | TGCGCCAGCAGCGCACAGTACCAAGAGACCCAGTACTTC
NA | TRBJ1-5 | TRBV10-3 | NA | CAISEASNQPQHF | TGTGCCATCAGTGAGGCTAGCAATCAGCCCCAGCATTTT
NA | TRBJ2-1 | TRBV7-9 | few | CASSSAESSYNEQFF | TGTGCCAGCAGCTCCGCTGAGAGCTCCTACAATGAGCAGTTCTTC
NA | TRBJ2-2 | TRBV7-6 | few | CASNQGPPLEGGWERFGELFF | TGTGCCAGCAACCAAGGACCCCCGCTAGAGGGGGGGTGGGAGAGGTTCGGGGAGCTGTTTTTT
NA | TRBJ1-2 | TRBV27 | NA | CASSLLAGDGYTF | TGTGCCAGCAGTTTACTTGCAGGGGACGGCTACACCTTC
NA | TRBJ2-1 | TRBV7-9 | NA | CASSPGPNLESAGNEQFF | TGTGCCAGCAGCCCGGGTCCCAATTTGGAATCCGCGGGGAATGAGCAGTTCTTC
TRBD2 | TRBJ2-1 | TRBV20-1 | many | CSARDGGGPYNEQFF | TGCAGTGCCCGAGACGGGGGGGGTCCCTACAATGAGCAGTTCTTC
NA | TRBJ2-3 | TRBV18 | NA | CATSLEQRSDTQYF | TGTGCCACCTCCTTGGAACAAAGGAGTGATACGCAGTATTTT
NA | TRBJ2-3 | TRBV5-6 | NA | CASSLLSPRTDTQYF | TGTGCCAGCAGCTTGCTCTCCCCCCGCACAGATACGCAGTATTTT
NA | TRBJ2-1 | TRBV10-3 | NA | CAISAASSSYNEQFF | TGTGCCATCAGTGCGGCCTCGAGCTCCTACAATGAGCAGTTCTTC
TRBD2 | TRBJ2-3 | TRBV5-1 | NA | CASSFLAGADRTDTQYF | TGCGCCAGCAGCTTCCTAGCGGGGGCAGACCGCACAGATACGCAGTATTTT
NA | TRBJ2-3 | TRBV9 | few | CASSVADTQYF | TGTGCCAGCAGCGTAGCCGATACGCAGTATTTT
NA | TRBJ1-6 | TRBV7-9 | NA | CASSFTGENSPLHF | TGTGCCAGCAGCTTTACCGGGGAGAATTCACCCCTCCACTTT
NA | TRBJ1-1 | TRBV7-8 | many | CASSSRMGGTEAFF | TGTGCCAGCAGCTCGAGGATGGGGGGAACTGAAGCTTTCTTT
NA | TRBJ2-1 | TRBV19 | few | CASSIDLGDNEQFF | TGTGCCAGTAGTATAGATCTGGGAGACAATGAGCAGTTCTTC
NA | TRBJ2-5 | TRBV7-9 | many | CASSLSGETQYF | TGTGCCAGCAGCTTATCGGGGGAGACCCAGTACTTC
NA | TRBJ2-3 | TRBV4-3 | NA | CASSQGGSGADTQYF | TGCGCCAGCAGCCAAGGGGGTTCAGGGGCGGATACGCAGTATTTT
NA | TRBJ1-2 | TRBV29-1 | few | CSVQGNYGYTF | TGCAGCGTTCAGGGTAACTATGGCTACACCTTC
NA | TRBJ2-3 | TRBV27 | few | CASSLGHNTDTQYF | TGTGCCAGCAGTTTAGGGCACAACACAGATACGCAGTATTTT
TRBD2 | TRBJ2-3 | TRBV2 | NA | CASRETSEKDTQYF | TGTGCCAGCAGGGAGACTAGCGAAAAAGATACGCAGTATTTT
NA | TRBJ1-2 | TRBV25-1 | NA | CASSEDVWGGYTF | TGTGCCAGCAGTGAAGACGTATGGGGCGGCTACACCTTC
TRBD1 | TRBJ1-2 | TRBV20-1 | NA | CSARKTGSNYGYTF | TGCAGTGCTAGAAAGACAGGGTCGAACTATGGCTACACCTTC
TRBD2 | TRBJ2-3 | TRBV9 | NA | CASSGSGGRFTDTQYF | TGTGCCAGCAGCGGTAGCGGGGGGCGCTTCACAGATACGCAGTATTTT
NA | TRBJ2-1 | TRBV7-8 | few | CASSLEAGFREQFF | TGTGCCAGCAGCTTAGAAGCTGGCTTCCGAGAGCAGTTCTTC
NA | TRBJ1-2 | TRBV10-3 | few | CAISETRTYENGYTF | TGTGCCATCAGTGAGACACGGACTTATGAGAATGGCTACACCTTC
NA | TRBJ2-1 | TRBV21-1 | NA | CASSKEREHNEQFF | TGTGCCAGCAGCAAAGAGCGGGAACACAATGAGCAGTTCTTC
NA | TRBJ1-5 | TRBV6-2/TRBV6-3 | NA | CASTPRQLSQPQHF | TGTGCCAGCACCCCTCGCCAGTTGAGTCAGCCCCAGCATTTT
NA | TRBJ1-1 | TRBV5-5 | many | CASSLTHLNTEAFF | TGTGCCAGCAGCTTGACGCACCTGAACACTGAAGCTTTCTTT
NA | TRBJ2-4 | TRBV3-1 | few | CASSSLTWNIQYF | TGTGCCAGCAGTTCCCTCACGTGGAACATTCAGTACTTC
NA | TRBJ2-3 | TRBV24-1 | NA | CATSDGTPPADTQYF | TGTGCCACCAGTGACGGGACTCCACCGGCAGATACGCAGTATTTT
TRBD2 | TRBJ2-1 | TRBV5-1 | few | CASSLYAAGVTYNEQFF | TGCGCCAGCAGCTTGTACGCAGCGGGGGTTACCTACAATGAGCAGTTCTTC
NA | TRBJ1-5 | TRBV14 | NA | CASSQRLNQPQHF | TGTGCCAGCAGCCAAAGACTCAATCAGCCCCAGCATTTT
TRBD2 | TRBJ2-2 | TRBV29-1 | many | CSAVAGGATGELFF | TGCAGCGCCGTAGCGGGGGGGGCTACCGGGGAGCTGTTTTTT
TRBD2 | TRBJ2-2 | TRBV25-1 | NA | CASSGLADSNTGELFF | TGTGCCAGCAGTGGCCTAGCGGACTCGAACACCGGGGAGCTGTTTTTT
NA | TRBJ1-2 | TRBV6-5 | NA | CASSYGVNYGYTF | TGTGCCAGCAGTTACGGAGTTAACTATGGCTACACCTTC
NA | TRBJ2-7 | TRBV3-1 | NA | CASSHDGTASYEQYF | TGTGCCAGCAGCCATGACGGGACTGCATCCTACGAGCAGTACTTC
NA | TRBJ1-1 | TRBV6-2/TRBV6-3 | NA | CASAGQLNTEAFF | TGTGCCAGCGCTGGCCAGTTAAACACTGAAGCTTTCTTT
TRBD2 | TRBJ2-2 | TRBV7-2 | many | CASSLTLAGATQNTGELFF | TGTGCCAGCAGCTTAACCCTAGCGGGGGCCACACAGAACACCGGGGAGCTGTTTTTT
TRBD2 | TRBJ2-1 | TRBV7-2 | few | CASSLRTSGGTEQFF | TGTGCCAGCAGCTTACGGACTAGCGGGGGCACTGAGCAGTTCTTC
NA | TRBJ1-1 | TRBV5-5 | many | CASSLQGRNTEAFF | TGTGCCAGCAGCTTACAGGGACGGAACACTGAAGCTTTCTTT
NA | TRBJ2-5 | TRBV24-1 | few | CATSARGTYETQYF | TGTGCCACCAGTGCCCGGGGAACATATGAGACCCAGTACTTC
TRBD1 | TRBJ2-6 | TRBV4-1 | NA | CASTGTGSSGANVLTF | TGCGCCAGCACCGGGACAGGAAGCTCTGGGGCCAACGTCCTGACTTTC
NA | TRBJ1-3 | TRBV28 | NA | CASSLYPEAGNTIYF | TGTGCCAGCAGTTTATACCCGGAAGCTGGAAACACCATATATTTT
NA | TRBJ1-5 | TRBV5-1 | NA | CASSPRPNQPQHF | TGCGCCAGCAGCCCCAGACCGAATCAGCCCCAGCATTTT
NA | TRBJ2-1 | TRBV5-1 | NA | CASSLGSAPNEQFF | TGCGCCAGCAGCTTGGGATCTGCACCCAATGAGCAGTTCTTC
NA | TRBJ2-1 | TRBV7-9 | few | CASRLGSPYNEQFF | TGTGCCAGCAGGCTGGGGAGCCCCTACAATGAGCAGTTCTTC
NA | TRBJ2-7 | TRBV5-1 | many | CASSPHREGNEQYF | TGCGCCAGCAGCCCCCACAGGGAAGGAAACGAGCAGTACTTC
NA | TRBJ1-3 | TRBV19 | few | CASKDSPSSGNTIYF | TGTGCCAGTAAGGACAGTCCGAGCTCTGGAAACACCATATATTTT
NA | TRBJ2-1 | TRBV3-1 | many | CASSQERGGLYNEQFF | TGTGCCAGCAGCCAAGAAAGGGGGGGCCTCTACAATGAGCAGTTCTTC
NA | TRBJ2-7 | TRBV10-3 | few | CAISVSYEQYF | TGTGCCATCAGCGTTTCCTACGAGCAGTACTTC
NA | TRBJ1-2 | TRBV2 | many | CASSVTELDGYTF | TGTGCCAGCAGTGTAACGGAACTAGATGGCTACACCTTC
NA | TRBJ2-1 | TRBV27 | few | CASSLAGRNEQFF | TGTGCCAGCAGTTTAGCAGGGAGAAATGAGCAGTTCTTC
NA | TRBJ2-5 | TRBV5-1 | NA | CASSLGNGTQYF | TGCGCCAGCAGCTTGGGAAATGGGACCCAGTACTTC
NA | TRBJ2-1 | TRBV5-1 | many | CASSLESVPVHEQFF | TGCGCCAGCAGCCTGGAATCTGTACCGGTCCATGAGCAGTTCTTC
NA | TRBJ2-7 | TRBV29-1 | NA | CSVWIRGEQYF | TGCAGCGTTTGGATTAGGGGCGAGCAGTACTTC